This T cell receptor (beta chain) was observed in a study of T-cell memory formation after mild COVID-19 (dated by TCRdb to the early 2020s). Notes on the research overall: TCR sequence clusters from the two donors were found to be largely donor specific. T-cell clones expanding and contracting after mild COVID-19 in a couple of donors were tracked by longitudinal TCRalpha and TCRbeta repertoire sequencing. Two young, previously healthy adult volunteers, one female and one male, were included in the cohort. What the authors observed across the whole study: Clones that contracted from day 15 to 85 showed balanced CD4/CD8 phenotypes, whereas a second wave of clones that expanded from day 15 to 37 leaned towards CD4+. Contracting CD4+ clones were located mainly in the CM and EM memory subsets, whereas CD8+ clones were found to be enriched in EMRA. The second-wave clones that peaked on day 37 were not confirmed to be SARS-CoV-2 specific. The detection of some responding clones in pre-infection memory suggests that pre-existing cross-reactive memory T cells joined the SARS-CoV-2 response. The study covered only two mild cases, and larger cohorts including severe cases with pre-infection samples were considered necessary.

PBMCs were isolated by Ficoll-Paque density gradient centrifugation. As to this clonotype: Which antigen it targets is not known. No quality values exist for individual bases; no much larger clone is one base distant.

The junction shows trimming of 4 bases on V and 4 bases on J, and the gene matches do not reach 0 bases of it. From its cysteine to its valine, the CDR3 spans 12 amino acids. CDR3 DNA is the only sequence kept; it has 36 bases, read in frame from the first base. Sequencer: Illumina NovaSeq 6000. cDNA libraries for TCRalpha and TCRbeta were prepared by 5'RACE using constant-segment primers, with sample barcodes and unique molecular identifiers added. RNA was extracted from every sample with Trizol reagent. Amplification of the libraries took two PCR steps, and the second step added a second sample barcode plus Illumina TruSeq adapters. Libraries were sequenced on an Illumina NovaSeq with 2 x 150 bp paired-end reads. Regarding the original processing steps: The reads were demultiplexed and collapsed into UMI-guided consensus sequences using migec v1.2.7. With mixcr v2.1.11, UMI consensuses were aligned to TRA and TRB V and J templates and assembled into clonotypes. Clonotypes were classified as expanded or contracted when called significant by both edgeR and NoisET, with noise models trained on biological replicates. For edgeR calls, the thresholds were a false discovery rate-adjusted p below 0.01 and a log2 fold-change of 1. As an exploratory analysis of dynamics, max-normalized trajectories of the 1000 most abundant clonotypes were examined with PCA combined with hierarchical clustering. The CD4 or CD8 phenotype of responding clones was assigned using the separately sequenced CD4+ and CD8+ repertoires. TCRdb reran the public reads through fastp at Q25 and MiXCR, keeping productive beta chains. Rows are unified per CDR3 protein, each entry keeping the most common DNA and genes. These V and J calls rely on TCRdb rather than the paper's analysis. The sample contains 180,000 or so distinct CDR3 sequences, around 10% of them found a single time. The biggest ten clones account for approximately 3.8% of the sample.

This TCR was sampled from a man aged 18 to 35 who had mild COVID-19 (a few samples of this study predate the infection). The sample titles of this study are shuffled in the database, so cell type and time point are left out; the donor was told from shared clones. The sample taken for sequencing was PBMCs or a T cell subset sorted from them (not recorded which). The rearranged chain carries TRBV12-3 or TRBV12-4 and TRBJ2-7; 8 central nucleotides agree with TRBD1. This receptor has the CDR3 CASSYRGYEQYV. The bases read TGTGCCAGCAGTTACAGGGGGTACGAGCAGTACGTC.